The 17 T cell receptor beta chains presented below share a single source sample, sequenced in a study of radiation and T cells in renal cell carcinoma. Clones were read by immunoSEQ multiplex PCR, and TCRdb kept only the in-frame ones, dropping some. The sample includes almost 20,000 clones, approximately 62% of them seen just once. Treatment meaning: 15 Gy SBRT to primary tumor, nephrectomy 4 weeks later. Sequenced material: tumor tissue, taken from a patient whose treatment included radiotherapy and nephrectomy. The receptors shown here come from a woman aged 65 to 85 with renal cell carcinoma.

The rearrangement uses TRBV2 and TRBJ1-5; 7 nucleotides match TRBD1. Trimming removed 5 bases from V and 2 bases from J; junction bases left unmatched: 3. The CDR3 extends over 14 amino acids. Germline V CDR1 and CDR2: SNHLY, FYNNEI. The CDR3 protein is CASSPTGGNQPQHF. The CDR3, as DNA: TGTGCCAGCAGTCCTACAGGGGGCAATCAGCCCCAGCATTTT.

This rearrangement joins TRBV6-1 to TRBJ2-3, with D tentatively TRBD2 (6 bases). The V end lost 1 base, the J end lost 0 bases, and 8 bases lay between the germline ends. Germline V CDR1 and CDR2: MNHNS, SASEGT. The CDR3 is made up of 15 amino acids. The CDR3 DNA reads TGTGCCAGCAGTGAAGAGGGGACTAGCACAGATACGCAGTATTTT. Its protein is CASSEEGTSTDTQYF.

The V gene is TRBV11-1, the J gene TRBJ1-1; D ambiguous. Trimming shortened V by 5 bases and J by 4 bases, and 14 bases separated the two germline ends. The CDR3 has 14 residues. CDR1 and CDR2 from the germline V gene are SGHAT and FQDESV (reference sequence). CDR3 sequence: CASSPRVGSTEAFF. In DNA form, the CDR3 reads TGTGCCAGCAGCCCCCGTGTTGGGAGCACTGAAGCTTTCTTT.

This clone occurred a few times. V is TRBV6-1 and J is TRBJ1-5; TRBD1 agrees at 8 bases. The V gene's germline CDR1 is MNHNS and CDR2 SASEGT. The CDR3 length is 15 residues. V gave up 4 bases and J gave up 5 bases; unmatched junction bases: 7. As DNA, the CDR3 is TGTGCCAGCAGTGTACGGGACAGGCCCCATCAGCCCCAGCATTTT. Translation: CASSVRDRPHQPQHF.

V is TRBV29-1 and J is TRBJ1-2, with TRBD1 identical over 10 bases. The V gene's germline CDR1 is SQVTM and CDR2 ANQGSEA. The CDR3 runs 14 residues. V lost 6 bases, J lost 7 bases, and 11 bases stayed unmatched. Written as DNA, the CDR3 is TGCAGCGTAAGAAGACAGGGGGCCCCCTTTGGCTACACCTTC. This encodes CSVRRQGAPFGYTF.

This chain links TRBV15 with TRBJ1-2, with D possibly TRBD1 on 6 matching bases. V was cut by 4 bases and J by 7 bases, with 19 bases left in between. The CDR3 covers 15 residues. Germline lookup yields CDR1 LNHNV and CDR2 YYDKDF (reference sequence). The CDR3 region is CATSTSGGGWGGYTF. The CDR3 DNA follows: TGTGCCACCAGCACCTCCGGGGGGGGCTGGGGTGGCTACACCTTC.

The chain employs TRBV28 and TRBJ1-6, with 11 nucleotides matching TRBD1. The V gene end was trimmed by 6 bases and the J gene end by 9 bases; junction bases not matched to a gene: 4. CDR1 and CDR2 (germline): MDHEN, SYDVKM. The CDR3 is 14 residues long. The CDR3 bases are TGTGCCAGCAGCCCGGGGACAGGGGGTTCACCCCTCCACTTT. This sequence encodes CASSPGTGGSPLHF.

This chain joins TRBV4-3 and TRBJ1-2, with 7 bases identical to TRBD1. In germline, CDR1 is LGHNA, CDR2 YSLEER. The V gene end was trimmed by 0 bases and the J gene end by 3 bases; junction bases not matched to a gene: 7. The CDR3 loop spans 16 amino acids. CDR3 region: CASSQDFAGGDYGYTF. The CDR3 coding sequence is TGCGCCAGCAGCCAAGATTTTGCAGGGGGGGACTATGGCTACACCTTC.

This clone is medium-sized by share. The V gene is TRBV13, the J gene TRBJ1-1, with a tentative D call TRBD1 (5 bases). Looked up from germline, CDR1 is PRHDT and CDR2 is FYEKMQ (reference sequence). The V end was cut by 2 bases, the J end by 7 bases, with 11 bases between. This CDR3 spans 13 amino acids. The chain's CDR3 is CASSLWGDSEAFF. DNA for the CDR3: TGTGCCAGCAGCTTATGGGGTGACAGTGAAGCTTTCTTT.

The chain is built from TRBV11-3 and TRBJ2-7, with D tentatively TRBD1 or TRBD2 (5 bases each). The CDR3 covers 18 residues. V was cut by 1 base and J by 3 bases, with 22 bases left in between. Germline V gene lookup returns CDR1 SGHNT and CDR2 YENEEA. The CDR3 sequence is CASSLVVPGTLNLYEQYF. CDR3 sequence (DNA): TGTGCCAGCAGCTTAGTAGTCCCCGGGACGCTTAACCTCTACGAGCAGTACTTC.

The V and J genes are TRBV7-8 and TRBJ1-2, with D uncertain. This CDR3 region has 14 residues. The V gene lost 1 base and the J gene lost 4 bases, with 10 bases spanning the gap. Germline V lookup: CDR1 SGHVS, CDR2 FQNEAQ. In DNA, the CDR3 is TGTGCCAGCAGCTTAGAATTGCGGGGCTATGGCTACACCTTC. Translation: CASSLELRGYGYTF.

The V gene is TRBV11-2, the J gene TRBJ2-2, with D uncertain. V was cut by 8 bases and J by 6 bases, with 19 bases left in between. The V gene's germline CDR1 is SGHAT and CDR2 FQNNGV. This CDR3 contains 15 residues. CDR3 sequence: CASHLLGRPSGELFF. In DNA, the CDR3 is TGTGCCAGCCACCTACTGGGTAGGCCTTCCGGGGAGCTGTTTTTT.

This clone appeared a few times. The chain links TRBV7-2 to TRBJ2-3; either TRBD1 or TRBD2 may fit D (6 bases each). The germline V gene encodes CDR1 SGHTA and CDR2 FQGNSA. The CDR3 sequence is 16 residues long. V was shortened by 0 bases and J by 0 bases, with 10 bases between the two germline ends. CDR3 in DNA: TGTGCCAGCAGCTTAGCCCCGGGGGCTAGCACAGATACGCAGTATTTT. The encoded protein is CASSLAPGASTDTQYF.

This clone has more than one count but fewer than ten. The rearrangement links TRBV6-5 to TRBJ1-2; D possibly corresponds to TRBD1 (5 bases). The ends were cut back, 5 bases at V and 7 bases at J, with 11 bases in the middle. This CDR3 has 12 amino acids. Per germline, CDR1 MNHEY and CDR2 SVGAGI. Here the CDR3 DNA reads TGTGCCAGCAGTCCAGGGCTTTCTGGCTACACCTTC. Encoded protein: CASSPGLSGYTF.

This chain connects TRBV11-2 to TRBJ1-5; 7 nucleotides match TRBD1. The CDR3 has 16 residues. The V gene's germline CDR1 is SGHAT and CDR2 FQNNGV. The J segment lost 5 bases and the V segment lost 1 base, leaving 8 bases of the junction unmatched. The CDR3, as DNA: TGTGCCAGCAGCTTAGGCCCAGGGGGACCCGATCAGCCCCAGCATTTT. Its translation is CASSLGPGGPDQPQHF.

Only a few counts were recorded for this clone. J is TRBJ1-5 and V is TRBV19; maybe TRBD1 (6 bases). Germline CDR1 is LNHDA and CDR2 is SQIVND (reference sequence). The ends were cut back, 5 bases at V and 8 bases at J, with 16 bases in the middle. CDR3 length: 14 residues. CDR3 sequence: CASSAPRGREPQHF. The CDR3 DNA sequence: TGTGCCAGTAGTGCCCCGAGGGGGAGAGAGCCCCAGCATTTT.

By sample fraction, this clone is medium-sized. The gene calls are TRBV5-4 and TRBJ2-7, with 11 bases identical to TRBD2. V was clipped by 4 bases and J by 4 bases; unmatched bases: 7. Germline CDR1 is SGHNT and CDR2 is YYREEE (reference sequence). CDR3 length: 15 amino acids. The CDR3 region has the DNA TGTGCCAGCAGCCACCCTAGCGGGGGGATTTACGAGCAGTACTTC. Translating it yields CASSHPSGGIYEQYF.